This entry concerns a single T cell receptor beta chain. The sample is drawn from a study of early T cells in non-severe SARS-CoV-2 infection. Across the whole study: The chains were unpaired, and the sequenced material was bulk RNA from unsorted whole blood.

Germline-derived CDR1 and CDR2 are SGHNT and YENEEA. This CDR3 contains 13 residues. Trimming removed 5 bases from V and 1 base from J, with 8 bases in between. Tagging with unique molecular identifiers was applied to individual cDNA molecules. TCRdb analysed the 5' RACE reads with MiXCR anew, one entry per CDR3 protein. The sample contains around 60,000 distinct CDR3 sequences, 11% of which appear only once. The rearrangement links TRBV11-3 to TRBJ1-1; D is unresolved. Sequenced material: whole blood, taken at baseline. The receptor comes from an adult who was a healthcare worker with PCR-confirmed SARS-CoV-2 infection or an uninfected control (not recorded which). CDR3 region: CASSTRRNTEAFF. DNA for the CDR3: TGTGCCAGCAGCACCCGGAGGAACACTGAAGCTTTCTTT. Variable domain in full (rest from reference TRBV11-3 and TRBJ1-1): EAGVVQSPRYKIIEKKQPVAFWCNPISGHNTLYWYLQNLGQGPELLIRYENEEAVDDSQLPKDRFSAERLKGVDSTLKIQPAELGDSAVYLCASSTRRNTEAFFGQGTRLTVV.